This T cell receptor beta chain was identified during a study of blood T cell repertoires in COVID-19. After removal of 1 base from V and 4 bases from J, the junction contained 5 bases not matched to a gene. The CDR3 runs 15 residues. Germline V CDR1 and CDR2: SGHTA, FQGTGA. Sequencing used immunoSEQ multiplex PCR; TCRdb keeps in-frame clones, though not all of them. The table shows more than 200,000 clones, with 70% to 90% occurring only once. The genes are TRBV7-3 and TRBJ2-7, with 9 bases matching TRBD2. Sequenced input: peripheral blood. The sequence was obtained from a man aged 18 to 29 with active or convalescent COVID-19. CDR3 DNA: TGTGCCAGCAGCTTAAACAGCGGGAGGATTTACGAGCAGTACTTC. The encoded protein is CASSLNSGRIYEQYF.